This is a list of T cell receptor beta chains from one sample in a study of blood T cells in healthy people across ages. Each CDR3 protein gets one entry after TCRdb re-called the 5' RACE reads with MiXCR. The data hold some 1,500,000 distinct CDR3 sequences, with about 42% observed a single time. Specimen: blood. The receptor set was obtained from a woman aged 18-30 years in good health. CDR3s include the opening cysteine and the closing phenylalanine or tryptophan. A D gene is named only where the DNA matches it firmly. Clone size appears in some rows only: once, few, many, or a class for an expanded clone.

TRBV5-1	-	once	TRBJ2-5	TGCGCCAGCAGCTTGGCTACTCTGACGGGGGATGAGCAGTACTTC	CASSLATLTGDEQYF
TRBV5-1	-	-	TRBJ2-7	TGCGCCAGCAGCGTGCGGGGCGGCTCCTACGAGCAGTACTTC	CASSVRGGSYEQYF
TRBV6-1	-	once	TRBJ1-5	TGTGCCAGCAGTGAAATAGGTGGTGATGGCAATCAGCCCCAGCATTTT	CASSEIGGDGNQPQHF
TRBV6-5	TRBD2	-	TRBJ2-7	TGTGCCAGCAGCTCACTAGCGGGAGTTCACGAGCAGTACTTC	CASSSLAGVHEQYF
TRBV7-2	-	many	TRBJ2-3	TGTGCCAGCAGCTTAGCTAGAGGTGATACGCAGTATTTT	CASSLARGDTQYF
TRBV20-1	-	few	TRBJ2-1	TGCAGTGCTAGAGGAGAGAGCGGTAAGAGCTCCTACAATGAGCAGTTCTTC	CSARGESGKSSYNEQFF
TRBV5-1	TRBD1	-	TRBJ1-2	TGCGCCAGCAGCTTGGACGCGGACAGGGTAAACTATGGCTACACCTTC	CASSLDADRVNYGYTF
TRBV4-1	TRBD1	-	TRBJ1-1	TGCGCCAGCAGCAGGGCCCCGACAGGGGATCCTGAAGCTTTCTTT	CASSRAPTGDPEAFF
TRBV20-1	-	-	TRBJ1-2	TGCAGTGCTAGAACTAACCGGGACGGAGTTTGGGATGGCTACACCTTC	CSARTNRDGVWDGYTF
TRBV6-5	-	-	TRBJ2-7	TGTGTCAGCTCTGGGGCCACCTACGAGCAGTACTTC	CVSSGATYEQYF
TRBV4-1	TRBD1	-	TRBJ1-5	TGCGCCAGCAGGAAGTGGACAGGGGTCAATCAGCCCCAGCATTTT	CASRKWTGVNQPQHF
TRBV4-2	-	few	TRBJ1-2	TGTGCCAGCAGCCGCAACAAGGGGGACAACTATGGCTACACCTTC	CASSRNKGDNYGYTF
TRBV4-1	TRBD1	-	TRBJ2-1	TGCGCCAGCAGCCATCGGACAGGGGGAGGTTCATCCTACAATGAGCAGTTCTTC	CASSHRTGGGSSYNEQFF
TRBV7-2	TRBD2	-	TRBJ2-7	TGTGCCAGCAGCGATGCAGTGGCGGGAGGGCCGTACGAGCAGTACTTC	CASSDAVAGGPYEQYF
TRBV29-1	-	few	TRBJ2-1	TGCAGCGTTGAAGAAGGACGGGGAAGCTCCTACAATGAGCAGTTCTTC	CSVEEGRGSSYNEQFF
TRBV28	-	-	TRBJ1-5	TGTGCCAGCAGTTTATCGCCACAACGCAATCAGCCCCAGCATTTT	CASSLSPQRNQPQHF
TRBV12-3/TRBV12-4	TRBD2	-	TRBJ2-3	TGTGCCAGCAGTAAAACGGCGGGGGGGTACACAGATACGCAGTATTTT	CASSKTAGGYTDTQYF
TRBV12-3/TRBV12-4	-	-	TRBJ1-2	TGTGCCAGCATCCTATTCTCGACATGGACGTCGCCTAACTATGGCTACACCTTC	CASILFSTWTSPNYGYTF
TRBV29-1	-	-	TRBJ1-2	TGCAGCGTTGAAGGTATAAACAGAAACTATGGCTACACCTTC	CSVEGINRNYGYTF
TRBV7-8	-	-	TRBJ1-2	TGTGCCAGCAGCTTATTCGGGGCGGGGGCGCTTGGCTACACCTTC	CASSLFGAGALGYTF
TRBV15	-	-	TRBJ2-3	TGTGCCACCAGCTCATCGGTGGCAGATACGCAGTATTTT	CATSSSVADTQYF
TRBV6-1	-	few	TRBJ2-5	TGTGCCAGCAACACCCGGGACTTCCAAGAGACCCAGTACTTC	CASNTRDFQETQYF
TRBV29-1	-	few	TRBJ2-7	TGCAGCGGGGGACATATCTACGAGCAGTACTTC	CSGGHIYEQYF
TRBV24-1	TRBD1	-	TRBJ2-1	TGTGCCACCAGTGAGGGGGGACAGGGGAAGGATGAGCAGTTCTTC	CATSEGGQGKDEQFF
TRBV7-2	-	few	TRBJ2-1	TGTGCCAGCACCCATCAGGGCTACGGAGGCAATGAGCAGTTCTTC	CASTHQGYGGNEQFF
TRBV5-1	-	few	TRBJ2-1	TGCGCCAGCAGCTTTAGACAGTACAATGAGCAGTTCTTC	CASSFRQYNEQFF
TRBV5-1	TRBD1	-	TRBJ2-1	TGCGCCAGCAGCACAGGACAGGGACCCAATGAGCAGTTCTTC	CASSTGQGPNEQFF
TRBV28	TRBD1	-	TRBJ1-2	TGTGCCAGCACCGGGACAGTTAACTATGGCTACACCTTC	CASTGTVNYGYTF
TRBV5-1	-	many	TRBJ2-3	TGCGCCAGCAGCCCTGAGGGCGGGGAGGCAGATACGCAGTATTTT	CASSPEGGEADTQYF
TRBV11-2	TRBD1	-	TRBJ2-3	TGTGCCAGCAGCTTAGTCGCCAGGGGGCAAAAAGATACGCAGTATTTT	CASSLVARGQKDTQYF